This T cell receptor beta chain was sequenced during a study of T cell repertoires in cytomegalovirus infection. Across the whole study: Both CMV infection and a matching HLA type were indicated by public TCR beta signatures.

This clonotype was seen many times. Its specificity is unknown. TCRdb re-called the reads through MiXCR, storing one row per CDR3 protein. The sample holds nearly 550,000 distinct CDR3 sequences, more than 15% seen once. This CDR3 has 17 residues. Per the germline V gene, CDR1 is SEHNR and CDR2 is FQNEAQ (reference sequence). Unmatched junction bases numbered 6, after V lost 1 base and J lost 0 bases. General observations from the study: HLA-C-restricted TCR beta clonotypes specific for CMV led the ex vivo response. There were carriers of CMV plus the relevant HLA, and cumulative public TCR beta family frequency identified them.

J is TRBJ2-1 and V is TRBV7-9; 7 positions agree with TRBD2. Sample: CD8+ T cells from PBMCs. The origin of this receptor is a human donor in good health (CMV status not recorded). Some clones in this sample may be carry-over from other donors' samples. Here the CDR3 DNA reads TGTGCCAGCAGCTTAGTTCGGGGGGACCGCTCCTACAATGAGCAGTTCTTC. Translated, it gives CASSLVRGDRSYNEQFF.